A single sample is the source of the 27 T cell receptor beta chains below, sequenced in a study of shared clonotypes between healthy human individuals. Sequenced by immunoSEQ multiplex PCR; TCRdb stores in-frame clones only, minus some. This table holds about 1.1 million clones, approximately 80% found once. Input material: memory CD4+ T cells from PBMCs. The subset here: CD45RA-negative fraction. The receptors stem from a man aged 18 to 30 in good health. Some clones in this sample may be carry-over from other donors' samples.

The chain joins TRBV15 to TRBJ1-1, with a weak D call TRBD1 (6 bases). Germline values: CDR1 LNHNV, CDR2 YYDKDF (reference sequence). V shed 3 bases and J shed 6 bases, with 14 bases lying between them. The length of the CDR3 is 14 residues. The CDR3 protein is CATSSLNGGSEAFF. In DNA form, the CDR3 reads TGTGCCACCAGCAGCCTAAACGGGGGCTCTGAAGCTTTCTTT.

This sequence joins TRBV5-1 and TRBJ2-1; TRBD1 is a possible D gene (6 bases). V was clipped by 3 bases and J by 15 bases, with 19 bases between them. Germline CDR1 reads SGHRS; CDR2 reads YFSETQ. This CDR3 contains 13 residues. This chain's CDR3 is CASSSRQDADRFF. The CDR3 DNA follows: TGCGCCAGCAGCTCCAGACAGGACGCTGATAGGTTCTTC.

This rearrangement joins TRBV6-5 to TRBJ1-1; unclear D gene. V gave up 5 bases and J gave up 2 bases, with 15 bases separating them. CDR3 length: 15 amino acids. CDR1 and CDR2 from the germline V gene are MNHEY and SVGAGI. The CDR3 is CASSPARRFNTEAFF. CDR3 nucleotide sequence: TGTGCCAGCAGTCCCGCCCGCAGGTTCAACACTGAAGCTTTCTTT.

The genes are TRBV27 and TRBJ1-1, with D possibly matching TRBD1 (6 bases). The CDR3 spans 15 residues. Germline assignment: CDR1 MNHEY and CDR2 SMNVEV (reference sequence). V was clipped by 3 bases and J by 3 bases, with 14 bases between them. The CDR3 DNA reads TGTGCCAGCAGTTTCAGGGGTCCGAGGGACACTGAAGCTTTCTTT. Its translation is CASSFRGPRDTEAFF.

This sequence joins TRBV7-6 and TRBJ2-7; TRBD1 matches 11 bases. Germline V CDR1 and CDR2: SGHVS, FNYEAQ. Germline trimming cut 5 bases from V and 6 bases from J; bases unmatched to any gene: 6. CDR3 length: 14 amino acids. CDR3 nucleotide sequence: TGTGCCAGCAGCACCGGACAGGGGGCAGGCGAGCAGTACTTC. It specifies CASSTGQGAGEQYF.

About this clone: Within the sample, other DNA sequences also encode this same CDR3. This chain uses TRBV29-1 with TRBJ1-2, with 10 nucleotides matching TRBD1. The CDR3 contains 13 residues. Losses at the gene ends were 7 bases for V and 5 bases for J; bases not matched to a gene: 7. CDR1 and CDR2 (germline): SQVTM, ANQGSEA. CDR3 bases: TGCAGCGGGAGACAGGGGGCAGAGTATGGCTACACCTTC. The encoded protein is CSGRQGAEYGYTF.

Only a few counts were recorded for this clone. The sample holds other DNA sequences that translate to the same CDR3. The chain links TRBV9 to TRBJ2-1; 9 bases align to TRBD2. The CDR3 extends over 16 amino acids. V lost 4 bases and J lost 1; bases outside the gene matches: 6. The germline V gene has CDR1 SGDLS and CDR2 YYNGEE. The CDR3 loop reads CASSRVAGGSYNEQFF. CDR3 in DNA: TGTGCCAGCAGCCGGGTTGCGGGAGGGTCCTACAATGAGCAGTTCTTC.

The chain combines TRBV5-1 with TRBJ2-7; D remains unclear. V was pared by 4 bases and J by 2 bases, with 10 bases between. From germline, CDR1 is SGHRS and CDR2 YFSETQ. The CDR3 has 13 amino acids. This chain's CDR3 is CASSGGRTYEQYF. The CDR3 DNA reads TGCGCCAGCAGCGGTGGACGGACCTACGAGCAGTACTTC.

DNA for the CDR3: TGTGCCAGCAGCTCGCGGGAGTCCCCAGATACGCAGTATTTT. It encodes CASSSRESPDTQYF. This chain uses TRBV11-1 with TRBJ2-3, with 7 bases fitting TRBD2. Germline CDR1 and CDR2: SGHAT and FQDESV (reference sequence). Germline trimming cut 4 bases from V and 4 bases from J; bases unmatched to any gene: 5. This CDR3 is built from 14 residues.

The chain joins TRBV5-6 to TRBJ2-6; D unclear. V was shortened by 2 bases and J by 1 base, with 10 bases between the two germline ends. Germline values: CDR1 SGHDT, CDR2 YYEEEE. The CDR3 sequence is 16 residues long. In DNA, the CDR3 is TGTGCCAGCAGCTTTGTTAGTGCTTCTGGGGCCAACGTCCTGACTTTC. Protein: CASSFVSASGANVLTF. Looking up the rest from reference TRBV5-6 and TRBJ2-6 gives the full variable domain: DAGVTQSPTHLIKTRGQQVTLRCSPKSGHDTVSWYQQALGQGPQFIFQYYEEEERQRGNFPDRFSGHQFPNYSSELNVNALLLGDSALYLCASSFVSASGANVLTFGAGSRLTVL.

The genes are TRBV15 and TRBJ2-4, with D unresolved. Trimming pared 1 base from V and 0 bases from J, leaving 4 bases between. In germline, CDR1 is LNHNV, CDR2 YYDKDF (reference sequence). The CDR3 loop spans 14 amino acids. CDR3 sequence: CATSRGGAKNIQYF. The CDR3 DNA sequence: TGTGCCACCAGCAGAGGAGGAGCCAAAAACATTCAGTACTTC.

The chain is built from TRBV5-1 and TRBJ1-4; 7 nucleotides line up with TRBD1. CDR3 length equals 15 residues. Germline V lookup: CDR1 SGHRS, CDR2 YFSETQ. J was trimmed by 8 bases and V by 5 bases; bases with no gene match: 12. The DNA of the CDR3 is TGCGCCAGCAGTCTTGGAGTTAGGGGGCAGGAAAAACTGTTTTTT. Its protein is CASSLGVRGQEKLFF. Full variable domain (remainder filled in from reference TRBV5-1 and TRBJ1-4): KAGVTQTPRYLIKTRGQQVTLSCSPISGHRSVSWYQQTPGQGLQFLFEYFSETQRNKGNFPGRFSGRQFSNSRSEMNVSTLELGDSALYLCASSLGVRGQEKLFFGSGTQLSVL.

As to this clone: This CDR3 is also generated by other DNA sequences in the sample. This sequence joins TRBV5-1 and TRBJ1-5, with D maybe TRBD1 (6 bases). Germline values: CDR1 SGHRS, CDR2 YFSETQ. This CDR3 comprises 16 residues. V was cut by 7 bases and J by 0 bases, with 17 bases left in between. The CDR3 loop reads CASSLGAGASNQPQHF. The CDR3 bases are TGCGCCAGCTCTCTGGGGGCGGGGGCTAGCAATCAGCCCCAGCATTTT. The full variable domain, with the rest looked up from reference TRBV5-1 and TRBJ1-5, is KAGVTQTPRYLIKTRGQQVTLSCSPISGHRSVSWYQQTPGQGLQFLFEYFSETQRNKGNFPGRFSGRQFSNSRSEMNVSTLELGDSALYLCASSLGAGASNQPQHFGDGTRLSIL.

This chain connects TRBV7-8 to TRBJ2-7; D uncertain. The CDR3 loop spans 13 amino acids. The V and J ends lost 4 bases and 5 bases respectively, with 12 bases between them. Germline loops: CDR1 SGHVS, CDR2 FQNEAQ. CDR3 bases: TGTGCCAGCAGCTCGAGGAGACGGGACGAGCAGTACTTC. This codes for CASSSRRRDEQYF.

The V and J genes are TRBV6-1 and TRBJ2-1; D is unclear. The CDR3 runs 14 residues. Per the germline V gene, CDR1 is MNHNS and CDR2 is SASEGT. V gave up 2 bases and J gave up 1 base, with 6 bases separating them. CDR3 loop: CASSESNSYNEQFF. In DNA form, the CDR3 reads TGTGCCAGCAGTGAATCCAATTCCTACAATGAGCAGTTCTTC.

The rearrangement uses TRBV4-3 and TRBJ2-3; no definite D call. Germline V CDR1 and CDR2: LGHNA, YSLEER. The CDR3 covers 18 residues. Between the trimmed V and J ends, which lost 1 base and 0 bases, there was a span of 17 bases. The CDR3 reads CASSQGVGSYRSTDTQYF. In DNA, the CDR3 is TGCGCCAGCAGCCAAGGAGTAGGGTCCTACCGAAGCACAGATACGCAGTATTTT.

Only a few counts were recorded for this clone. V is TRBV6-6 and J is TRBJ1-5; 8 bases are a match to TRBD1. CDR3 length equals 14 residues. The V segment lost 9 bases and the J segment 5 bases; nucleotides outside the gene matches: 9. From germline, CDR1 is MNHNY and CDR2 SVGAGI (reference sequence). CDR3 amino acids: CASTEDRAYQPQHF. CDR3 bases: TGTGCCAGTACAGAGGACAGGGCGTATCAGCCCCAGCATTTT.

The chain recombines TRBV2 with TRBJ1-5; TRBD1 matches 10 bases. The CDR3 spans 17 residues. Germline V gene data show CDR1 as SNHLY and CDR2 as FYNNEI. V dropped 5 bases and J dropped 1; count of bases not matched to a gene: 8. CDR3 nucleotide sequence: TGTGCCAGCAGTCCTGGATGGACAGGGGGAAGCAATCAGCCCCAGCATTTT. This codes for CASSPGWTGGSNQPQHF.

This chain joins TRBV4-2 and TRBJ2-7; D is unresolved. This CDR3 comprises 14 residues. Trimming removed 0 bases from V and 3 bases from J, with 9 bases in between. CDR1 is LGHNA and CDR2 is YNFKEQ in the germline V gene. CDR3 amino acids: CASSQDVTVYEQYF. The CDR3 nucleotides are TGTGCCAGCAGCCAAGACGTAACAGTCTACGAGCAGTACTTC.

V gene TRBV7-9 combines with J gene TRBJ2-3; D may be TRBD2 (5 bases). Trimming pared 5 bases from V and 0 bases from J, leaving 15 bases between. Germline loops: CDR1 SEHNR, CDR2 FQNEAQ (reference sequence). The CDR3 covers 16 residues. CDR3 residues: CASSPWTGSSTDTQYF. In DNA form, the CDR3 reads TGTGCCAGCAGCCCCTGGACTGGATCTAGCACAGATACGCAGTATTTT.

The V and J genes are TRBV28 and TRBJ2-5, with 9 positions matching TRBD2. This CDR3 contains 21 residues. Per the germline V gene, CDR1 is MDHEN and CDR2 is SYDVKM. V trimming: 4 bases; J trimming: 5 bases; junction bases outside the gene matches: 26. The CDR3 is CASSSQPGKKAGGPMLETQYF. The DNA of the CDR3 is TGTGCCAGCAGTTCCCAACCCGGCAAAAAAGCGGGAGGCCCTATGTTGGAGACCCAGTACTTC.

The gene calls are TRBV7-9 and TRBJ1-3; no reliable D call. Germline loops: CDR1 SEHNR, CDR2 FQNEAQ (reference sequence). V shed 2 bases and J shed 0 bases, with 8 bases lying between them. The CDR3 extends over 15 amino acids. The CDR3 reads CASSLRGSSGNTIYF. The CDR3 nucleotides read TGTGCCAGCAGCTTACGAGGCAGCTCTGGAAACACCATATATTTT.

This clone occurred a few times. J is TRBJ1-1 and V is TRBV5-1; TRBD1 might be the D (5 bases). This CDR3 has 14 amino acids. The V end was cut by 4 bases, the J end by 3 bases, with 13 bases between. Germline values: CDR1 SGHRS, CDR2 YFSETQ. In DNA form, the CDR3 reads TGCGCCAGCAGCCCCCAGGGTGGTTACACTGAAGCTTTCTTT. It yields the protein CASSPQGGYTEAFF.

The chain recombines TRBV7-3 with TRBJ2-2; TRBD2 matches at 8 bases. From germline, CDR1 is SGHTA and CDR2 FQGTGA. The ends lost 4 bases at V and 4 bases at J; junction bases unmatched: 5. The CDR3 is 15 residues long. In DNA form, the CDR3 reads TGTGCCAGCAGCTGGGGGACTAGTGCCACCGGGGAGCTGTTTTTT. It codes for CASSWGTSATGELFF. Combining the CDR3 with reference TRBV7-3 and TRBJ2-2 gives the whole variable domain GAGVSQTPSNKVTEKGKYVELRCDPISGHTALYWYRQSLGQGPEFLIYFQGTGAADDSGLPNDRFFAVRPEGSVSTLKIQRTERGDSAVYLCASSWGTSATGELFFGEGSRLTVL.

The V and J genes are TRBV20-1 and TRBJ2-3; D gene uncertain. The CDR3 is 10 residues long. CDR1 and CDR2 from the germline V gene are DFQATT and SNEGSKA (reference sequence). Trimming stripped 3 bases from V and 5 bases from J, with 3 bases between. The CDR3 bases are TGCAGTGCTAGTAAAGATACGCAGTATTTT. It yields the protein CSASKDTQYF.

The CDR3 DNA follows: TGTGCCAGCAGCTTAGGCAGCAGGGGTGGAGAGACCCAGTACTTC. Translated: CASSLGSRGGETQYF. The V gene is TRBV7-9, the J gene TRBJ2-5; maybe TRBD1 (6 bases). CDR1 and CDR2 (germline): SEHNR, FQNEAQ (reference sequence). V lost 1 base, J lost 4 bases, and 13 bases lay in between. This CDR3 has 15 amino acids.

The gene calls are TRBV9 and TRBJ2-5; 11 nucleotides align to TRBD1. In germline, CDR1 is SGDLS, CDR2 YYNGEE. Unmatched junction bases numbered 6, after V lost 7 bases and J lost 1 base. The CDR3 loop spans 15 amino acids. CDR3: CASDSGQGAQETQYF. The CDR3 DNA reads TGTGCCAGCGATTCCGGACAGGGGGCCCAAGAGACCCAGTACTTC.